This T cell receptor beta chain was captured in a study of a mutant IDH1 vaccine in newly diagnosed glioma. Overall study findings and caveats: Variations in leading peripheral T cell clonotypes appeared to have no connection with pseudoprogression.

Note on this clone: As yet, its antigen is unknown.

TCRdb's table, derived via immunoSEQ multiplex PCR, lists solely in-frame clones and lacks some. This repertoire shows approximately 84,000 clones, roughly four fifths found once; its top ten account for approximately 5.4%. Time point denoted: week 47, end of study. All doses held 300 ug of mutant IDH1 20-mer peptide, with topical imiquimod. New WHO grade 3 or 4 astrocytomas that were IDH1-mutant and ATRX-lost occurred in the donors. Sequencing used PBMCs, obtained from a glioma patient whose treatment included an IDH1 peptide vaccine. The sequence was collected from a man in his forties with glioma.

In DNA, the CDR3 is TGCGCCAGCATCAACGACACTAGCACAGATACGCAGTATTTT. It yields the protein CASINDTSTDTQYF. The chain links TRBV5-1 to TRBJ2-3; D is undetermined. The CDR3 has 14 residues. The V gene lost 6 bases and the J gene lost 0 bases, with 11 bases spanning the gap. Germline V lookup: CDR1 SGHRS, CDR2 YFSETQ.